This TCR beta chain was profiled in a study of shared clonotypes between healthy human individuals. There are 13 residues in the CDR3. V dropped 1 base and J dropped 2 bases, with 3 bases sitting between them. Germline CDR1 and CDR2: SGHVS and FQNEAQ. Notes on this clone: Its specificity is unknown.

Each sample came from a Caucasian adult donor living in Nashville, Tennessee. Naive CD45RA+ and memory CD45RA-negative subsets were split from CD4+ cells. Generated by immunoSEQ multiplex PCR, the TCRdb table keeps only in-frame clones and is missing some. The table has about 1.5 million clones, 95% to 99% seen once; the top ten hold about 0.45%. Study-wide results and caveats: What naive subsets generally showed was a larger estimated richness than memory subsets showed. Only blood samples were collected, and tissue repertoires likely differ.

The source material was naive CD4+ T cells sorted from blood. As to subset: CD45RA+ positively selected. V gene TRBV7-8 combines with J gene TRBJ2-4; D unclear. The TCR originated in a man aged 25 to 40 in good health. In DNA form, the CDR3 reads TGTGCCAGCAGCTTAGGGACCAAAAACATTCAGTACTTC. It is translated as CASSLGTKNIQYF.